This TCR beta chain was found in a study of PD-1 blockade in classical Hodgkin lymphoma. Study-level background: Every 2 weeks, patients got 3 mg/kg intravenous nivolumab.

Concerning this clone: What it recognizes is unknown.

V was clipped by 0 bases and J by 6 bases, with 8 bases between them. The CDR3 length is 13 residues. Germline CDR1 LGHNT, CDR2 FRNRAP. The repertoire was sequenced with immunoSEQ multiplex PCR; TCRdb's copy has only in-frame clones and lacks some. The sample lists 21,000 or so clones; 75% to 90% were seen once. Study-wide results and caveats: Patients newly diagnosed and complete responders had comparable baseline diversity.

The time point is: cycle 4 day 1 (C4D1), after 5 to 7 weeks of nivolumab. Relapses following autologous stem cell transplantation were seen in all patients, with brentuximab vedotin exposure varying. The chain joins TRBV12-5 to TRBJ1-1; D gene uncertain. This specimen was peripheral blood mononuclear cells (PBMCs), taken before the fourth cycle of nivolumab. The clonotype originates from a human donor with classical Hodgkin lymphoma. This CDR3 reads CASGLVAMSEAFF. The CDR3 DNA is TGTGCTAGTGGTTTGGTAGCAATGTCTGAAGCTTTCTTT. Looking up the rest from reference TRBV12-5 and TRBJ1-1 gives the full variable domain: DARVTQTPRHKVTEMGQEVTMRCQPILGHNTVFWYRQTMMQGLELLAYFRNRAPLDDSGMPKDRFSAEMPDATLATLKIQPSEPRDSAVYFCASGLVAMSEAFFGQGTRLTVV.